This entry describes one T cell receptor beta chain. Germline V CDR1 and CDR2: LGHDT, YNNKEL (reference sequence). The length of the CDR3 is 14 residues. V was pared by 6 bases and J by 3 bases, with 14 bases between. Method: immunoSEQ multiplex PCR; TCRdb's copy keeps in-frame clones and lacks some. The repertoire consists of some 190,000 clones, with roughly 84% occurring once and the leading ten covering about 3.2%. The sample originates from a study of blood T cell repertoires in COVID-19. Across the study: T cells, B-cell-depleted T cells, or PBMCs provided the cDNA or gDNA that served as material.

The receptor comes from a woman aged 30 to 39 who had been exposed to COVID-19. The chain uses TRBV3-1 (or the pseudogene TRBV3-2) and TRBJ1-1; perhaps TRBD1 as D (6 bases). Specimen: PBMCs or T cells enriched from blood (not recorded which). CDR3 DNA sequence: TGTGCCAGCAGTCGGAGAGGGGGGGACACTGAAGCTTTCTTT. Amino acid sequence: CASSRRGGDTEAFF.